Each of the 20 T cell receptor beta chains below was sequenced from the same sample in a study of shared clonotypes between healthy human individuals. Profiled with immunoSEQ multiplex PCR; TCRdb holds only in-frame clones, not every one. The table has hundreds of thousands of clones, about 91% seen once; the top ten hold approximately 25%. Selected positively for CCR7 and CD45RO-negative, naive CD8 cells excluded terminally differentiated effector memory CD45RA+ cells. The sequencing input was naive CD8+ T cells sorted from blood. These receptors came from a man aged 25 to 45 in good health.

This chain links TRBV6-5 with TRBJ1-4, with no clear D. Germline assignment: CDR1 MNHEY and CDR2 SVGAGI. CDR3 length equals 14 residues. Trimming stripped 6 bases from V and 10 bases from J, with 18 bases between. CDR3 bases: TGTGCCAGCAGCCCCATTCTCGCTGTTGGAAAACTGTTTTTT. Its protein product is CASSPILAVGKLFF.

The rearrangement joins TRBV18 to TRBJ2-7; TRBD2 matches at 7 bases. The CDR3 loop spans 17 amino acids. Losses at the gene ends were 6 bases for V and 5 bases for J; bases not matched to a gene: 19. Germline V gene lookup returns CDR1 KGHSH and CDR2 LQKENI. As DNA, the CDR3 is TGTGCCAGCTCCCGAACGGGGGAGGGAGGCTCGCGGGACGAGCAGTACTTC. It codes for CASSRTGEGGSRDEQYF. Filled out from reference TRBV18 and TRBJ2-7, the complete variable domain reads NAGVMQNPRHLVRRRGQEARLRCSPMKGHSHVYWYRQLPEEGLKFMVYLQKENIIDESGMPKERFSAEFPKEGPSILRIQQVVRGDSAAYFCASSRTGEGGSRDEQYFGPGTRLTVT.

This chain joins TRBV10-2 and TRBJ2-7; 10 positions match TRBD1. The germline V gene has CDR1 WSHSY and CDR2 SAAADI. The CDR3 is made up of 11 amino acids. Germline trimming cut 8 bases from V and 5 bases from J; bases unmatched to any gene: 0. CDR3: CASGTGDEQYF. CDR3 in DNA: TGCGCCAGCGGGACAGGGGACGAGCAGTACTTC.

The chain combines TRBV7-2 with TRBJ2-1, with 9 bases that match TRBD2. The CDR3 loop spans 16 amino acids. J gave up 4 bases and V 1 base, and 5 bases lay outside the gene matches. Germline lookup yields CDR1 SGHTA and CDR2 FQGNSA. The CDR3, as DNA: TGTGCCAGCAGCTTAGACTTAGCGGGAGCGTACAATGAGCAGTTCTTC. It encodes CASSLDLAGAYNEQFF. The full variable domain, completed using reference TRBV7-2 and TRBJ2-1, is GAGVSQSPSNKVTEKGKDVELRCDPISGHTALYWYRQSLGQGLEFLIYFQGNSAPDKSGLPSDRFSAERTGGSVSTLTIQRTQQEDSAVYLCASSLDLAGAYNEQFFGPGTRLTVL.

The V gene is TRBV25-1, the J gene TRBJ1-3, with D possibly matching TRBD1 (5 bases). Per the germline V gene, CDR1 is MGHDK and CDR2 is SYGVNS. The CDR3 is made up of 15 amino acids. V lost 11 bases and J lost 0, with 17 bases in between. DNA of the CDR3: TGTGCCGGCCAGGTGGGGGGGGACTCTGGAAACACCATATATTTT. It codes for CAGQVGGDSGNTIYF. Using reference TRBV25-1 and TRBJ1-3 for the parts outside the CDR3, the full variable domain is EADIYQTPRYLVIGTGKKITLECSQTMGHDKMYWYQQDPGMELHLIHYSYGVNSTEKGDLSSESTVSRIRTEHFPLTLESARPSHTSQYLCAGQVGGDSGNTIYFGEGSWLTVV.

The V call is TRBV28, the J call TRBJ2-2; possibly TRBD2 for D (6 bases). The CDR3 sequence is 15 residues long. V was trimmed by 4 bases and J by 2 bases, leaving 11 bases between them. Germline V lookup: CDR1 MDHEN, CDR2 SYDVKM. The CDR3 nucleotides are TGTGCCAGCAGTTCAAGACTAGTCAACACCGGGGAGCTGTTTTTT. This codes for CASSSRLVNTGELFF.

This CDR3 reads CASSWTSGRIGETQYF. The CDR3 nucleotides read TGTGCCAGCAGCTGGACTAGCGGGAGAATTGGAGAGACCCAGTACTTC. The chain carries TRBV7-4 and TRBJ2-5; the match to TRBD2 covers 13 bases. The CDR3 contains 16 residues. The germline V gene encodes CDR1 SGHVT and CDR2 SQSDAQ. V gave up 4 bases and J gave up 4 bases; unmatched junction bases: 6.

The CDR3 nucleotides read TGTGCCTGGAGTGTACAGGCTAGCGGGAGGGCCCAAGATACGCAGTATTTT. Translation: CAWSVQASGRAQDTQYF. The gene calls are TRBV30 and TRBJ2-3; the match to TRBD2 covers 12 bases. Germline-derived CDR1 and CDR2 are GTSNPN and SVGIG (reference sequence). This CDR3 comprises 17 residues. The V gene end was trimmed by 0 bases and the J gene end by 5 bases; junction bases not matched to a gene: 9.

V usage is TRBV27 and J usage is TRBJ2-3; 7 bases map to TRBD1. V lost 4 bases and J lost 0; bases outside the gene matches: 4. CDR1 MNHEY and CDR2 SMNVEV come from the germline V gene (reference sequence). The CDR3 has 15 residues. The CDR3 reads CASSSLQGSTDTQYF. The CDR3 DNA is TGTGCCAGCAGTTCGTTACAGGGGAGCACAGATACGCAGTATTTT.

V and J are TRBV7-9 and TRBJ2-7, with 8 nucleotides matching TRBD1. The CDR3 runs 14 residues. Germline trimming cut 3 bases from V and 5 bases from J; bases unmatched to any gene: 6. Germline CDR1 and CDR2: SEHNR and FQNEAQ (reference sequence). CDR3 in DNA: TGTGCCAGCAGCTTCTCAGGGGGCCACCACGAGCAGTACTTC. Encoded protein: CASSFSGGHHEQYF.

In DNA, the CDR3 is TGTGCCAGCAGTTTTCCGGGACAGGGTCCATACGAGCAGTACTTC. Translation: CASSFPGQGPYEQYF. J is TRBJ2-7 and V is TRBV28, with 9 bases that match TRBD1. V lost 3 bases, J lost 4 bases, and 7 bases stayed unmatched. The germline CDR1 and CDR2 sequences are MDHEN and SYDVKM. This CDR3 has 15 residues.

The gene calls are TRBV29-1 and TRBJ2-3; 9 nucleotides line up with TRBD2. The CDR3 is 14 residues long. V lost 3 bases, J lost 3 bases, and 4 bases stayed unmatched. Per germline, CDR1 SQVTM and CDR2 ANQGSEA. Written as DNA, the CDR3 is TGCAGCGTTGAGACTAGCGGAGAGACAGATACGCAGTATTTT. Its protein product is CSVETSGETDTQYF.

Comment on this clone: In the same sample, other DNA sequences code for this CDR3. CDR3 residues: CSARKTYEQYF. CDR3 DNA sequence: TGCAGTGCTAGGAAGACATACGAGCAGTACTTC. The V and J genes are TRBV20-1 and TRBJ2-7; no definite D call. From germline, CDR1 is DFQATT and CDR2 SNEGSKA (reference sequence). This CDR3 contains 11 residues. The V end lost 3 bases, the J end lost 4 bases, and 7 bases lay between the germline ends.

V is TRBV27 and J is TRBJ1-4, with 12 bases matching TRBD1. Trimming cost V 2 bases and J 10 bases; bases outside gene matches: 5. Per the germline V gene, CDR1 is MNHEY and CDR2 is SMNVEV (reference sequence). This CDR3 is built from 15 residues. This chain's CDR3 is CASSLTGTGGVKLFF. The CDR3 DNA reads as TGTGCCAGCAGTTTAACTGGGACAGGGGGCGTAAAACTGTTTTTT. Full variable domain (remainder filled in from reference TRBV27 and TRBJ1-4): EAQVTQNPRYLITVTGKKLTVTCSQNMNHEYMSWYRQDPGLGLRQIYYSMNVEVTDKGDVPEGYKVSRKEKRNFPLILESPSPNQTSLYFCASSLTGTGGVKLFFGSGTQLSVL.

Turning to this clone: One base away lies a much larger clone, so this may be a sequencing read error. The chain is built from TRBV13 and TRBJ2-1; 10 bases line up with TRBD2. Germline assignment: CDR1 PRHDT and CDR2 FYEKMQ (reference sequence). This CDR3 is built from 15 residues. V lost 2 bases to trimming and J lost 4 bases; unmatched junction nucleotides: 2. The CDR3 DNA reads as TGTGCCAGCAGCTTAACTAGCGGGATTTACAATGAGCAGTTCTTC. Amino acids: CASSLTSGIYNEQFF.

The rearrangement links TRBV5-1 to TRBJ2-7, with D perhaps matching TRBD1 (6 bases). V lost 0 bases to trimming and J lost 3 bases, with 19 bases between them. CDR1 is SGHRS, CDR2 YFSETQ, per germline. This CDR3 region has 17 residues. In nucleotides, the CDR3 is TGCGCCAGCAGCTTGGAGCCTCAGGGGATCACCTTCTACGAGCAGTACTTC. Translating it yields CASSLEPQGITFYEQYF.

The rearrangement joins TRBV10-1 to TRBJ1-1; no reliable D call. V was shortened by 5 bases and J by 3 bases, with 13 bases between the two germline ends. This CDR3 has 14 amino acids. Germline CDR1 WNHNN, CDR2 SYGVQD (reference sequence). Written as DNA, the CDR3 is TGCGCCAGCAGTCGCGGCAGAGGAGACACTGAAGCTTTCTTT. Translation: CASSRGRGDTEAFF.

The chain recombines TRBV10-3 with TRBJ2-2; 12 bases fit TRBD2. J gave up 4 bases and V 2 bases, and 14 bases lay outside the gene matches. Germline loops: CDR1 ENHRY, CDR2 SYGVKD. The CDR3 runs to 20 residues. CDR3 sequence: CAISEPTVLAGGPVTGELFF. The DNA for the CDR3 is TGTGCCATCAGTGAGCCCACAGTGCTAGCGGGAGGGCCGGTCACCGGGGAGCTGTTTTTT.

The J gene is TRBJ2-7, the V gene TRBV7-2; D call uncertain. The CDR3 totals 14 residues. Per the germline V gene, CDR1 is SGHTA and CDR2 is FQGNSA. V was clipped by 6 bases and J by 2 bases, with 14 bases between them. The CDR3 nucleotides read TGTGCCAGCAGTCCTGGTCCCGGCGCCTACGAGCAGTACTTC. Translated: CASSPGPGAYEQYF.

The chain couples TRBV7-9 to TRBJ2-3; 10 positions match TRBD1. Losses at the gene ends were 5 bases for V and 4 bases for J; bases not matched to a gene: 9. Looked up from germline, CDR1 is SEHNR and CDR2 is FQNEAQ (reference sequence). The CDR3 contains 16 residues. CDR3: CASSQPRDRGPDTQYF. The CDR3 DNA follows: TGTGCCAGCAGCCAACCCCGGGACAGGGGCCCAGATACGCAGTATTTT.